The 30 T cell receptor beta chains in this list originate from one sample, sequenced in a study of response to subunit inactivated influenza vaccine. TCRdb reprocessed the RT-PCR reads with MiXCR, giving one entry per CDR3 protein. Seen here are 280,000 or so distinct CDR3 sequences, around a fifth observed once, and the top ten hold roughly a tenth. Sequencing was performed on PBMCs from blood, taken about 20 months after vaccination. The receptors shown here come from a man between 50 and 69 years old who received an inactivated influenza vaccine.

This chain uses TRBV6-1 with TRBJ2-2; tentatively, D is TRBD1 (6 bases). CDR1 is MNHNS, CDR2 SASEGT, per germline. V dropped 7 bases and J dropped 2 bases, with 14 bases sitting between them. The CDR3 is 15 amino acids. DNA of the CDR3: TGTGCCAGCAAATATGACAGGCTAAACACCGGGGAGCTGTTTTTT. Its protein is CASKYDRLNTGELFF.

The CDR3 DNA sequence: TGTGCCAGCAGTTTATTTGGCCAGAACACTGAAGCTTTCTTT. Translated, it gives CASSLFGQNTEAFF. The genes are TRBV28 and TRBJ1-1, with no clear D. Trimming removed 1 base from V and 1 base from J, with 7 bases in between. The CDR3 runs 14 residues. Germline CDR1 is MDHEN and CDR2 is SYDVKM.

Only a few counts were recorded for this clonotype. CDR3 protein: CASSLSQGYGYTF. As DNA, the CDR3 is TGTGCCAGCAGCCTATCCCAGGGCTATGGCTACACCTTC. The chain has TRBV14 and TRBJ1-2; D possibly corresponds to TRBD1 (5 bases). V was pared by 4 bases and J by 4 bases, with 10 bases between. CDR3 size: 13 residues. Germline loops: CDR1 SGHDN, CDR2 FVKESK.

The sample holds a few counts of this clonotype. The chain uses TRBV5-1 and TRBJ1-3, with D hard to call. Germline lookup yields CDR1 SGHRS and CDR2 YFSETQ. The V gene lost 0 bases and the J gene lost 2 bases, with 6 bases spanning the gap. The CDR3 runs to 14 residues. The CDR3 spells CASSLEVTGNTIYF. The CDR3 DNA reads TGCGCCAGCAGCTTGGAAGTAACTGGAAACACCATATATTTT. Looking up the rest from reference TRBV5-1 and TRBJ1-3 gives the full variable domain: KAGVTQTPRYLIKTRGQQVTLSCSPISGHRSVSWYQQTPGQGLQFLFEYFSETQRNKGNFPGRFSGRQFSNSRSEMNVSTLELGDSALYLCASSLEVTGNTIYFGEGSWLTVV.

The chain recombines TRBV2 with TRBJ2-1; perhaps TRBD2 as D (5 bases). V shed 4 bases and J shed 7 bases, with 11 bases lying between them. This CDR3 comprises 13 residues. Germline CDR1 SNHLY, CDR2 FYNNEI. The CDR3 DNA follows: TGTGCCAGCAGTGCCGGGAATAGGAATGAGCAGTTCTTC. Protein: CASSAGNRNEQFF.

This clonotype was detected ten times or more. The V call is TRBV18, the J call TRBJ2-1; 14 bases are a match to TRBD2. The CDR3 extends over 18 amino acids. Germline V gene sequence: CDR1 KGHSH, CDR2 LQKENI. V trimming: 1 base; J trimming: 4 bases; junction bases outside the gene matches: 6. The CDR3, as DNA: TGTGCCAGCTCACCACGCGGGACTAGCGGGAGTAGTTACAATGAGCAGTTCTTC. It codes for CASSPRGTSGSSYNEQFF.

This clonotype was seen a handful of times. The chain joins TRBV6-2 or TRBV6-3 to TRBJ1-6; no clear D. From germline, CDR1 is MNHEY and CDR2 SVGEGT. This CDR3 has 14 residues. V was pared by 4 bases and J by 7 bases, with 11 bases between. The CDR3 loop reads CASSFTLGNSPLHF. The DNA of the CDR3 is TGTGCCAGCAGTTTTACACTCGGAAATTCACCCCTCCACTTT.

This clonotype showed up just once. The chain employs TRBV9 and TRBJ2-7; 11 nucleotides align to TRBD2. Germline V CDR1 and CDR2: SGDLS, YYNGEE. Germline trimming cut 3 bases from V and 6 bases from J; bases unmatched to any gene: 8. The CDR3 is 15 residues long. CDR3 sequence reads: CASSASLAGAGEQYF. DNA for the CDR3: TGTGCCAGCAGCGCTTCACTAGCGGGAGCAGGCGAGCAGTACTTC.

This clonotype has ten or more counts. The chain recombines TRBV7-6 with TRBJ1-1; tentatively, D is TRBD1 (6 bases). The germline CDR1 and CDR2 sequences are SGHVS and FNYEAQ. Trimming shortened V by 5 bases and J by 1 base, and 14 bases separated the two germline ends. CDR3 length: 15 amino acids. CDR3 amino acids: CASSQPLRGNTEAFF. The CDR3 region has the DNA TGTGCCAGCAGCCAGCCCCTCAGGGGGAACACTGAAGCTTTCTTT.

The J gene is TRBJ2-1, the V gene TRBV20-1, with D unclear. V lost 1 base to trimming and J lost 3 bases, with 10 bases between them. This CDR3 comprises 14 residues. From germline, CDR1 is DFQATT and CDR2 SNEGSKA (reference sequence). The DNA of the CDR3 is TGCAGTGCTAGAGCATTAGGAGTCTACAATGAGCAGTTCTTC. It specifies CSARALGVYNEQFF.

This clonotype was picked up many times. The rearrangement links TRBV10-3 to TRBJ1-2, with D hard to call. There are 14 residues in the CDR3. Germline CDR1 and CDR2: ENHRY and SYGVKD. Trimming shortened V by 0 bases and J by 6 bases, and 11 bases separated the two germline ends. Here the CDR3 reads CAISESKGMNGYTF. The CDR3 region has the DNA TGTGCCATCAGTGAGTCTAAGGGAATGAATGGCTACACCTTC.

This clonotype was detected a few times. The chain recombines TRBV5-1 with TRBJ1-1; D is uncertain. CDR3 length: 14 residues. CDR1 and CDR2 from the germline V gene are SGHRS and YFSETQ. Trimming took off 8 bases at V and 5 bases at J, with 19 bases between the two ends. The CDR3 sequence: CASRGSKGRTEAFF. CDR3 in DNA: TGCGCCAGTCGGGGAAGTAAGGGCAGAACTGAAGCTTTCTTT.

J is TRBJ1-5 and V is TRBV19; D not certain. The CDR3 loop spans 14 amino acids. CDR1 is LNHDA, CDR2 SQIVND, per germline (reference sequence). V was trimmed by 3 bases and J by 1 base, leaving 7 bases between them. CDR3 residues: CASSIGHSNQPQHF. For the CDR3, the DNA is TGTGCCAGTAGTATTGGGCACAGCAATCAGCCCCAGCATTTT. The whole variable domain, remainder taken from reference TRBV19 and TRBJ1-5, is DGGITQSPKYLFRKEGQNVTLSCEQNLNHDAMYWYRQDPGQGLRLIYYSQIVNDFQKGDIAEGYSVSREKKESFPLTVTSAQKNPTAFYLCASSIGHSNQPQHFGDGTRLSIL.

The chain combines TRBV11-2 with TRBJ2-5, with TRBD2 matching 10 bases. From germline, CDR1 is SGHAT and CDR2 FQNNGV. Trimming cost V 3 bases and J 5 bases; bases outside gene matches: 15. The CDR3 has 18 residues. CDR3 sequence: CASSFRQRGGAPKETQYF. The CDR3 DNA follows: TGTGCCAGCAGCTTCAGGCAGCGGGGGGGCGCCCCTAAGGAGACCCAGTACTTC.

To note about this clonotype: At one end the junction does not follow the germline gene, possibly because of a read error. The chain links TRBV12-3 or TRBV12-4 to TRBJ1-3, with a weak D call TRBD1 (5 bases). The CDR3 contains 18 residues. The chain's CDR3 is CACSQGAQGPVSGNTIYF. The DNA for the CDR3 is TGTGCCTGCAGTCAAGGGGCCCAGGGACCTGTCTCTGGAAACACCATATATTTT.

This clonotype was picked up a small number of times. CDR3 sequence: CASSTGTSGNEQFF. CDR3 nucleotides: TGTGCCAGCAGCACCGGGACCAGTGGAAATGAGCAGTTCTTC. The gene calls are TRBV6-1 and TRBJ2-1; D tentatively reads TRBD1 or TRBD2 (5 bases each). V lost 6 bases and J 7 bases, leaving 16 bases between the germline ends. This CDR3 is built from 14 residues. Germline V gives CDR1 MNHNS, CDR2 SASEGT.

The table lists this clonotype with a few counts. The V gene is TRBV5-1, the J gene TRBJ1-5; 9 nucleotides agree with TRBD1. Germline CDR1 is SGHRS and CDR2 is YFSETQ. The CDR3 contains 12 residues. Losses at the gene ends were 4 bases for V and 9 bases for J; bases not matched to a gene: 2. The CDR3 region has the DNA TGCGCCAGCAGCGTGGACAGGGGGCCCCAGCATTTT. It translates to CASSVDRGPQHF.

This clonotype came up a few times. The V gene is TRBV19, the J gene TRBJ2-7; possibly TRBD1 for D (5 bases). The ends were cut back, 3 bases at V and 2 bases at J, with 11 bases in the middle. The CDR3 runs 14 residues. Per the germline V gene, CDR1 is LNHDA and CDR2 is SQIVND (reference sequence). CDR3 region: CASSIDSIAYEQYF. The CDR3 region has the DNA TGTGCCAGTAGTATTGACAGTATTGCCTACGAGCAGTACTTC. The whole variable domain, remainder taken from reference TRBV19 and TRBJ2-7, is DGGITQSPKYLFRKEGQNVTLSCEQNLNHDAMYWYRQDPGQGLRLIYYSQIVNDFQKGDIAEGYSVSREKKESFPLTVTSAQKNPTAFYLCASSIDSIAYEQYFGPGTRLTVT.

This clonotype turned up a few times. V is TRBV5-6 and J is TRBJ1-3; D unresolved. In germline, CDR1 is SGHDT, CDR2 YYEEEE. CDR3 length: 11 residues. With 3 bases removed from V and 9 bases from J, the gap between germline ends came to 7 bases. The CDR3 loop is CASSSGLTIYF. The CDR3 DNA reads TGTGCCAGCAGCTCCGGGCTCACCATATATTTT.

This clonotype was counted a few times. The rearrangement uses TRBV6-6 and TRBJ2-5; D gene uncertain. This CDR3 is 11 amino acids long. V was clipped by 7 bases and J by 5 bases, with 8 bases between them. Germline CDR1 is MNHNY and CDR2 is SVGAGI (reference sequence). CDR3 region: CASKWRETQYF. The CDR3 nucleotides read TGTGCCAGCAAGTGGCGGGAGACCCAGTACTTC.

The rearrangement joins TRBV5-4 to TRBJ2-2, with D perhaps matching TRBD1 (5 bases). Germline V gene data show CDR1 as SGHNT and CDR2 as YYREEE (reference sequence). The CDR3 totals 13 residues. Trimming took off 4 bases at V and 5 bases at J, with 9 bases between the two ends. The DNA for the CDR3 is TGTGCCAGCAGCGCACAGGTAACCGGGGAGCTGTTTTTT. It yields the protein CASSAQVTGELFF.

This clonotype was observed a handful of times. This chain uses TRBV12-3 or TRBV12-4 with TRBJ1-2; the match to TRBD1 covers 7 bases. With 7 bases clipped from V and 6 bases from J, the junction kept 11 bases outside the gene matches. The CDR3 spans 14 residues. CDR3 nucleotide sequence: TGTGCCAGCACCCACGACAGGGTGGCCCATGGCTACACCTTC. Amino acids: CASTHDRVAHGYTF.

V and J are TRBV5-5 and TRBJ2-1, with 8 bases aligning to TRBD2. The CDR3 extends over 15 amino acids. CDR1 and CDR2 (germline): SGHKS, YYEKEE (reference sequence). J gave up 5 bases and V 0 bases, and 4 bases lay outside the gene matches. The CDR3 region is CASSLEAGAHNEQFF. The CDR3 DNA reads TGTGCCAGCAGCTTGGAAGCGGGGGCCCACAATGAGCAGTTCTTC.

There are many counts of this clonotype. CDR3 residues: CASSDRTGLYNSPLHF. CDR3 DNA sequence: TGTGCCAGCAGCGACCGGACAGGGCTCTATAATTCACCCCTCCACTTT. The J gene is TRBJ1-6, the V gene TRBV7-8; TRBD1 aligns across 8 bases. Looked up from germline, CDR1 is SGHVS and CDR2 is FQNEAQ. This CDR3 spans 16 amino acids. Losses at the gene ends were 5 bases for V and 3 bases for J; bases not matched to a gene: 6.

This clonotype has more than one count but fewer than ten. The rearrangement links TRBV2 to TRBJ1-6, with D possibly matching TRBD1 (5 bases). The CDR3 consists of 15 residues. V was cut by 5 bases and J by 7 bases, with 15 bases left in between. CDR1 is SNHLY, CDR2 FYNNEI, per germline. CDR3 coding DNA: TGTGCCAGCAGTTTCCCCGGGGGTCTGAATTCACCCCTCCACTTT. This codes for CASSFPGGLNSPLHF.

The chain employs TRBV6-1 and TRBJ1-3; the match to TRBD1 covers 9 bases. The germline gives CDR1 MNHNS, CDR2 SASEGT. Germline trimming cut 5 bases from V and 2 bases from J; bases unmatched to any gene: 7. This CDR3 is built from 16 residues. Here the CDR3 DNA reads TGTGCCAGCAGTCAGGGGACAGGGCGAACTGGAAACACCATATATTTT. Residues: CASSQGTGRTGNTIYF.

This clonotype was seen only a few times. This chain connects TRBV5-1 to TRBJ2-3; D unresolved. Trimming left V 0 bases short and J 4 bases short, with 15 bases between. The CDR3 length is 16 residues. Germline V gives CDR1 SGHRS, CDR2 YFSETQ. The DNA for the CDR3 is TGCGCCAGCAGCTTGGGGCGCCTGATCCTCGCAGATACGCAGTATTTT. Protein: CASSLGRLILADTQYF.

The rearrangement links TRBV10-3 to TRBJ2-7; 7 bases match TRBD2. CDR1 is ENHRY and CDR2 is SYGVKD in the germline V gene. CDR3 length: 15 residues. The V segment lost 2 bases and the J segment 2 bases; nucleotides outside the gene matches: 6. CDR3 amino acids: CAISESSGPTYEQYF. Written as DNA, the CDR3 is TGTGCCATCAGTGAGAGTAGCGGGCCCACCTACGAGCAGTACTTC.

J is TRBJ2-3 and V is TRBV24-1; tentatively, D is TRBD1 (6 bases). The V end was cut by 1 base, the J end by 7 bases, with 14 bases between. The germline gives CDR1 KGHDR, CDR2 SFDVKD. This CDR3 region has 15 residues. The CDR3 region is CATSDLRGSGNTQYF. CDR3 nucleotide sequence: TGTGCCACCAGTGATTTAAGGGGGAGTGGGAATACGCAGTATTTT.

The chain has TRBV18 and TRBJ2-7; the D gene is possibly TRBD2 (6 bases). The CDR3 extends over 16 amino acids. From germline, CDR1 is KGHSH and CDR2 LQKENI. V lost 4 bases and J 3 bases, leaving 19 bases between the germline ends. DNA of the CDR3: TGTGCCAGCTCACTAATGGGCGCGGGACCCCGCTACGAGCAGTACTTC. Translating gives CASSLMGAGPRYEQYF.